The 21 T cell receptor beta chains given below trace back to one sample, sequenced in a study of technical replicates of blood from several donors. Assay used: immunoSEQ multiplex PCR; TCRdb lists only in-frame clones, some missing. The sample holds 85,000 to 100,000 clones, approximately 94% seen once. The sample consisted of T cells isolated from PBMCs. Receptors originate from a human donor in good health.

The rearrangement links TRBV5-1 to TRBJ1-2; 8 bases are a match to TRBD1. The CDR3 length is 14 residues. In germline, CDR1 is SGHRS, CDR2 YFSETQ. J lost 0 bases, V lost 5 bases, and 3 bases had no gene match. This CDR3 reads CASRTTGANYGYTF. In DNA form, the CDR3 reads TGCGCCAGCAGGACGACAGGGGCTAACTATGGCTACACCTTC. The full variable domain, its missing parts supplied by reference TRBV5-1 and TRBJ1-2, is KAGVTQTPRYLIKTRGQQVTLSCSPISGHRSVSWYQQTPGQGLQFLFEYFSETQRNKGNFPGRFSGRQFSNSRSEMNVSTLELGDSALYLCASRTTGANYGYTFGSGTRLTVV.

This chain uses TRBV11-3 with TRBJ1-1; the D is unclear. CDR3 size: 13 residues. Trimming took off 2 bases at V and 1 base at J, with 5 bases between the two ends. Germline assignment: CDR1 SGHNT and CDR2 YENEEA. The CDR3, as DNA: TGTGCCAGCAGCTTAACACCGAACACTGAAGCTTTCTTT. Protein sequence: CASSLTPNTEAFF.

The CDR3 loop reads CASKARGASPLHF. The CDR3 DNA follows: TGTGCCAGTAAAGCCAGGGGTGCGTCACCCCTCCACTTT. The rearrangement joins TRBV19 to TRBJ1-6; possible D gene TRBD1, 6 bases. This CDR3 is 13 amino acids long. The V and J ends lost 7 bases and 10 bases respectively, with 14 bases between them. Per germline, CDR1 LNHDA and CDR2 SQIVND (reference sequence).

The chain links TRBV7-2 to TRBJ1-4; D remains ambiguous. Trimming took off 1 base at V and 1 base at J, with 10 bases between the two ends. This CDR3 comprises 16 residues. Germline values: CDR1 SGHTA, CDR2 FQGNSA. Here the CDR3 reads CASSLGAGLTNEKLFF. The CDR3 DNA reads as TGTGCCAGCAGCTTAGGGGCGGGTTTAACTAATGAAAAACTGTTTTTT.

V is TRBV7-9 and J is TRBJ2-7; TRBD2 matches at 10 bases. The germline V gene has CDR1 SEHNR and CDR2 FQNEAQ (reference sequence). The length of the CDR3 is 15 residues. Trimming at V came to 3 bases and at J to 2 bases, leaving 4 bases not matched to a gene. This CDR3 is CASSLGSGGAYEQYF. The CDR3 region has the DNA TGTGCCAGCAGCTTGGGAAGCGGGGGGGCCTACGAGCAGTACTTC.

This chain links TRBV4-1 with TRBJ1-5; the match to TRBD1 covers 8 bases. The CDR3 runs to 16 residues. In germline, CDR1 is MGHRA, CDR2 YSYEKL. J was trimmed by 0 bases and V by 4 bases; bases with no gene match: 5. CDR3 residues: CASSPTGQDSNQPQHF. In DNA, the CDR3 is TGCGCCAGCAGCCCCACGGGACAGGATAGCAATCAGCCCCAGCATTTT.

The chain links TRBV19 to TRBJ2-7; the match to TRBD2 covers 8 bases. CDR1 is LNHDA and CDR2 is SQIVND in the germline V gene (reference sequence). The CDR3 sequence is 11 residues long. The ends lost 9 bases at V and 4 bases at J; junction bases unmatched: 2. CDR3: CASGGVYEQYF. CDR3 nucleotides: TGTGCCAGCGGGGGGGTGTACGAGCAGTACTTC. The full variable domain, completed using reference TRBV19 and TRBJ2-7, is DGGITQSPKYLFRKEGQNVTLSCEQNLNHDAMYWYRQDPGQGLRLIYYSQIVNDFQKGDIAEGYSVSREKKESFPLTVTSAQKNPTAFYLCASGGVYEQYFGPGTRLTVT.

This rearrangement joins TRBV5-5 to TRBJ2-7; 7 nucleotides match TRBD1. This CDR3 is 15 amino acids long. CDR1 and CDR2 (germline): SGHKS, YYEKEE (reference sequence). V trimming: 3 bases; J trimming: 1 base; junction bases outside the gene matches: 7. Here the CDR3 DNA reads TGTGCCAGCAGCTCAGGGCCGGGACAGTCCTACGAGCAGTACTTC. It yields the protein CASSSGPGQSYEQYF.

The chain recombines TRBV7-9 with TRBJ2-1, with 9 bases identical to TRBD1. This CDR3 has 19 amino acids. CDR1 and CDR2 from the germline V gene are SEHNR and FQNEAQ (reference sequence). V lost 1 base, J lost 4 bases, and 14 bases stayed unmatched. The CDR3 region has the DNA TGTGCCAGCAGCTTAGTCCCGGGACAGGGTAATAATACGTACAATGAGCAGTTCTTC. It is translated as CASSLVPGQGNNTYNEQFF. The entire variable domain, with the rest obtained from reference TRBV7-9 and TRBJ2-1, is as follows: DTGVSQNPRHKITKRGQNVTFRCDPISEHNRLYWYRQTLGQGPEFLTYFQNEAQLEKSRLLSDRFSAERPKGSFSTLEIQRTEQGDSAMYLCASSLVPGQGNNTYNEQFFGPGTRLTVL.

This clone was detected a few times. The V and J genes are TRBV20-1 and TRBJ2-5; the D gene is possibly TRBD2 (6 bases). Trimming left V 5 bases short and J 7 bases short, with 11 bases between. CDR1 DFQATT and CDR2 SNEGSKA come from the germline V gene (reference sequence). This CDR3 has 11 amino acids. The CDR3 bases are TGCAGTGCTTGGGACTGGGGGACCCAGTACTTC. Protein sequence: CSAWDWGTQYF.

This clone was observed once. The V gene is TRBV9, the J gene TRBJ2-3; no definite D call. Trimming took off 4 bases at V and 0 bases at J, with 15 bases between the two ends. The germline V gene has CDR1 SGDLS and CDR2 YYNGEE. This CDR3 has 16 amino acids. In DNA form, the CDR3 reads TGTGCCAGCAGCATAGGATCCCTATCTAGCACAGATACGCAGTATTTT. It codes for CASSIGSLSSTDTQYF. The full variable domain, completed using reference TRBV9 and TRBJ2-3, is DSGVTQTPKHLITATGQRVTLRCSPRSGDLSVYWYQQSLDQGLQFLIQYYNGEERAKGNILERFSAQQFPDLHSELNLSSLELGDSALYFCASSIGSLSSTDTQYFGPGTRLTVL.

CDR3 DNA: TGTGCCAGCAGAGACCTCAGGGGATCTAGTATGAACACTGAAGCTTTCTTT. Protein product: CASRDLRGSSMNTEAFF. This chain uses TRBV28 with TRBJ1-1; the D gene is possibly TRBD1 (6 bases). This CDR3 is 17 amino acids long. CDR1 is MDHEN and CDR2 is SYDVKM in the germline V gene. Trimming left V 6 bases short and J 0 bases short, with 20 bases between. Combining the CDR3 with reference TRBV28 and TRBJ1-1 gives the whole variable domain DVKVTQSSRYLVKRTGEKVFLECVQDMDHENMFWYRQDPGLGLRLIYFSYDVKMKEKGDIPEGYSVSREKKERFSLILESASTNQTSMYLCASRDLRGSSMNTEAFFGQGTRLTVV.

The chain couples TRBV5-1 to TRBJ1-5; 7 positions agree with TRBD1. This CDR3 is built from 17 residues. V trimming: 3 bases; J trimming: 2 bases; junction bases outside the gene matches: 11. Germline V gene lookup returns CDR1 SGHRS and CDR2 YFSETQ. Here the CDR3 reads CASSSTGLLWGNQPQHF. DNA for the CDR3: TGCGCCAGCAGCTCGACAGGGTTGTTATGGGGCAATCAGCCCCAGCATTTT.

This sequence joins TRBV11-2 and TRBJ2-2; TRBD2 agrees at 14 bases. Trimming removed 5 bases from V and 6 bases from J; junction bases left unmatched: 8. The germline gives CDR1 SGHAT, CDR2 FQNNGV. The CDR3 is made up of 17 amino acids. The CDR3 is CASSQRGLAGVAGELFF. For the CDR3, the DNA is TGTGCCAGCAGCCAAAGGGGACTAGCGGGAGTCGCCGGGGAGCTGTTTTTT.

V usage is TRBV5-1 and J usage is TRBJ2-1; the match to TRBD2 covers 7 bases. The CDR3 length is 18 residues. Germline V gene lookup returns CDR1 SGHRS and CDR2 YFSETQ. With V trimmed by 4 bases and J by 6 bases, 19 bases remained unmatched. CDR3 DNA: TGCGCCAGCAGCCCCGTTTATAGAATAGCGGGTCCCAGCAATGAGCAGTTCTTC. Its protein product is CASSPVYRIAGPSNEQFF.

The rearrangement joins TRBV6-6 to TRBJ2-7; 12 nucleotides align to TRBD1. V trimming: 3 bases; J trimming: 5 bases; junction bases outside the gene matches: 8. The CDR3 is 16 residues long. Germline lookup yields CDR1 MNHNY and CDR2 SVGAGI (reference sequence). As DNA, the CDR3 is TGTGCCAGCAGTTATACTCCGGGACAGGGGGCTAACGAGCAGTACTTC. Its translation is CASSYTPGQGANEQYF.

Here the CDR3 DNA reads TGTGCCAGCAGGTCTAGCGCGAGCTCCTACAATGAGCAGTTCTTC. Its protein is CASRSSASSYNEQFF. The chain carries TRBV13 and TRBJ2-1; tentatively, D is TRBD2 (6 bases). Trimming shortened V by 6 bases and J by 0 bases, and 12 bases separated the two germline ends. CDR1 and CDR2 (germline): PRHDT, FYEKMQ (reference sequence). This CDR3 region has 15 residues. Variable domain in full (rest from reference TRBV13 and TRBJ2-1): AAGVIQSPRHLIKEKRETATLKCYPIPRHDTVYWYQQGPGQDPQFLISFYEKMQSDKGSIPDRFSAQQFSDYHSELNMSSLELGDSALYFCASRSSASSYNEQFFGPGTRLTVL.

This chain uses TRBV6-5 with TRBJ1-2, with 8 bases aligning to TRBD1. J lost 8 bases, V lost 2 bases, and 7 bases had no gene match. Germline CDR1 and CDR2: MNHEY and SVGAGI. CDR3 length equals 14 residues. CDR3 DNA: TGTGCCAGCAGTTACGGCCAGGGGGCGCGCGGCTACACCTTC. Amino acid sequence: CASSYGQGARGYTF.

Details on this clone: Given a much more abundant clone one base away, this may be a read error. The CDR3 region has the DNA TGTGCCAGCAGTCTGGGACAGAACACTGAAGCTTTCTTT. As protein: CASSLGQNTEAFF. The rearrangement joins TRBV6-5 to TRBJ1-1; perhaps TRBD1 as D (6 bases). V was pared by 5 bases and J by 1 base, with 8 bases between. This CDR3 region has 13 residues. CDR1 is MNHEY, CDR2 SVGAGI, per germline.

This rearrangement joins TRBV12-5 to TRBJ1-1; D remains ambiguous. CDR1 and CDR2 (germline): LGHNT, FRNRAP. The CDR3 spans 17 residues. V gave up 4 bases and J gave up 0 bases, with 18 bases separating them. CDR3 protein: CASGSMVSRRLNTEAFF. The CDR3 nucleotides are TGTGCTAGTGGTTCAATGGTGTCTAGACGGCTGAACACTGAAGCTTTCTTT. The full variable domain, completed using reference TRBV12-5 and TRBJ1-1, is DARVTQTPRHKVTEMGQEVTMRCQPILGHNTVFWYRQTMMQGLELLAYFRNRAPLDDSGMPKDRFSAEMPDATLATLKIQPSEPRDSAVYFCASGSMVSRRLNTEAFFGQGTRLTVV.

The V call is TRBV4-1, the J call TRBJ2-3; D call uncertain. The V gene's germline CDR1 is MGHRA and CDR2 YSYEKL. The CDR3 contains 14 residues. Trimming cost V 5 bases and J 1 base, with 10 bases left between them. The CDR3 DNA reads TGCGCCAGCAGCTTAGTTCTAGGCACAGATACGCAGTATTTT. Protein product: CASSLVLGTDTQYF.